The 19 T cell receptor beta chains reported below all come from one sample, sequenced in a study of T cell repertoires in cytomegalovirus infection. MiXCR, applied by TCRdb to the reads, yields one record per CDR3 protein. The data show about 220,000 distinct CDR3 sequences, with about 38% seen just once and 55% to 60% held by the top ten. Their antigens are not known. The sample consisted of CD8+ T cells from cultured PBMCs, taken from culture after CMV antigen stimulation. These receptors were obtained from a human donor in good health (CMV status not recorded). Some clones in this sample may be carry-over from other donors' samples.

The chain has TRBV7-6 and TRBJ2-1; TRBD2 aligns across 13 bases. Germline V gives CDR1 SGHVS, CDR2 FNYEAQ. V shed 5 bases and J 5 bases; nucleotides not matched to a gene: 3. The CDR3 is made up of 15 amino acids. The CDR3 loop reads CASSPTSGGNNEQFF. CDR3 DNA: TGTGCCAGCAGCCCGACTAGCGGGGGGAACAATGAGCAGTTCTTC.

This chain connects TRBV12-3 or TRBV12-4 to TRBJ2-1; possibly TRBD2 for D (5 bases). With 3 bases removed from V and 3 bases from J, the gap between germline ends came to 18 bases. CDR3 length: 17 residues. The DNA for the CDR3 is TGTGCCAGCAGTTTTGGACCTCTTAGCGCCCGCTACAATGAGCAGTTCTTC. As protein: CASSFGPLSARYNEQFF.

This sequence joins TRBV7-8 and TRBJ2-7; 7 bases agree with TRBD1. The CDR3 extends over 14 amino acids. Germline V gene sequence: CDR1 SGHVS, CDR2 FQNEAQ. V dropped 0 bases and J dropped 3; count of bases not matched to a gene: 2. CDR3 DNA sequence: TGTGCCAGCAGCTTAGCGGGACAGAACTACGAGCAGTACTTC. Translated, it gives CASSLAGQNYEQYF.

V usage is TRBV7-3 and J usage is TRBJ2-1, with a weak D call TRBD2 (7 bases). Trimming removed 5 bases at V and 7 bases at J, with 18 bases between. Germline-derived CDR1 and CDR2 are SGHTA and FQGTGA. CDR3 length: 15 residues. The CDR3, as DNA: TGTGCCAGCAGCACGGGGGCGGGGAGGGAGAATGAGCAGTTCTTC. This translates into CASSTGAGRENEQFF.

At least ten counts were recorded for this clonotype. V gene TRBV4-2 combines with J gene TRBJ2-7, with 8 bases lining up with TRBD2. In germline, CDR1 is LGHNA, CDR2 YNFKEQ. The CDR3 loop spans 16 amino acids. The V and J ends lost 0 bases and 0 bases, in that order; junction bases with no gene match: 4. CDR3 amino acids: CASSQDRGGGSYEQYF. For the CDR3, the DNA is TGTGCCAGCAGCCAAGATCGGGGGGGGGGCTCCTACGAGCAGTACTTC.

V gene TRBV5-6 combines with J gene TRBJ1-1, with 10 bases identical to TRBD1. The germline V gene encodes CDR1 SGHDT and CDR2 YYEEEE. The CDR3 sequence is 14 residues long. Losses at the gene ends were 6 bases for V and 2 bases for J; bases not matched to a gene: 4. The CDR3 here is CASTGDRGNTEAFF. In nucleotides, the CDR3 is TGTGCCAGCACCGGGGACAGGGGCAACACTGAAGCTTTCTTT.

About this clonotype: The junction does not match germline at one end; this may be a read error. V and J are TRBV9 and TRBJ1-3; D gene ambiguous. Per germline, CDR1 SGDLS and CDR2 YYNGEE. The CDR3 spans 17 residues. The CDR3 region has the DNA TGTGCCAGAAGCGCAGACCTTTCTGCCAACTATGGAAACACCATATATTTT. It specifies CARSADLSANYGNTIYF.

The chain has TRBV27 and TRBJ1-4, with a weak D call TRBD1 (5 bases). CDR3 length: 13 amino acids. Between the trimmed V and J ends, which lost 2 bases and 6 bases, there was a span of 7 bases. Germline lookup yields CDR1 MNHEY and CDR2 SMNVEV (reference sequence). The CDR3 loop is CASSLRGDEKLFF. CDR3 coding DNA: TGTGCCAGCAGTTTAAGGGGAGATGAAAAACTGTTTTTT.

The genes are TRBV7-9 and TRBJ2-1; TRBD2 matches 10 bases. The CDR3 loop spans 15 amino acids. The germline CDR1 and CDR2 sequences are SEHNR and FQNEAQ (reference sequence). The V and J ends lost 2 bases and 5 bases, in that order; junction bases with no gene match: 3. The CDR3 here is CASSLWLAGDNEQFF. The CDR3, as DNA: TGTGCCAGCAGCTTATGGCTAGCGGGAGACAATGAGCAGTTCTTC.

This clonotype occurred a few times. The chain carries TRBV6-5 and TRBJ2-5; possibly TRBD2 for D (6 bases). CDR3 length: 16 residues. Germline assignment: CDR1 MNHEY and CDR2 SVGAGI. The V and J ends lost 7 bases and 0 bases respectively, with 18 bases between them. The CDR3 DNA reads TGTGCCAGCATTCCAAGCGGGTGGGGGTACCAAGAGACCCAGTACTTC. This translates into CASIPSGWGYQETQYF.

The rearrangement joins TRBV4-2 to TRBJ1-5; no clear D gene. The V end lost 0 bases, the J end lost 3 bases, and 12 bases lay between the germline ends. The germline V gene has CDR1 LGHNA and CDR2 YNFKEQ. There are 16 residues in the CDR3. The CDR3 DNA reads TGTGCCAGCAGCCAAGATTCCGCGCAGTACAATCAGCCCCAGCATTTT. It is translated as CASSQDSAQYNQPQHF.

Here the CDR3 DNA reads TGTGCCAGCAGTAGAGGGACAGGGAGCTTGAACACTGAAGCTTTCTTT. As protein: CASSRGTGSLNTEAFF. The chain links TRBV12-3 or TRBV12-4 to TRBJ1-1; the match to TRBD1 covers 9 bases. Germline trimming cut 5 bases from V and 0 bases from J; bases unmatched to any gene: 7. The CDR3 spans 16 residues.

The rearrangement uses TRBV12-3 or TRBV12-4 and TRBJ2-1, with 9 bases fitting TRBD2. This CDR3 is built from 14 residues. J gave up 7 bases and V 5 bases, and 6 bases lay outside the gene matches. The CDR3 region has the DNA TGTGCCAGCAGTCATAGCGGGAGATATAATGAGCAGTTCTTC. It encodes CASSHSGRYNEQFF.

In this sample, this clonotype turned up a few times. V and J are TRBV12-3 or TRBV12-4 and TRBJ2-5, with a possible D match to TRBD1 (5 bases). The CDR3 loop spans 13 amino acids. The germline V and J ends were trimmed by 6 bases and 4 bases, with 12 bases remaining between them. CDR3 region: CASREGVGETQYF. The CDR3 DNA reads TGTGCCAGCAGGGAAGGGGTCGGAGAGACCCAGTACTTC.

The V call is TRBV10-3, the J call TRBJ1-2; 8 bases match TRBD1. Germline V CDR1 and CDR2: ENHRY, SYGVKD. The CDR3 covers 12 residues. With V trimmed by 7 bases and J by 12 bases, 10 bases remained unmatched. CDR3 DNA sequence: TGTGCCATCAATTCGGGACAGGACAAACACACCTTC. This translates into CAINSGQDKHTF.

Concerning this clonotype itself: Its ends do not fully match the called genes, so a read error is possible. The V gene is TRBV7-6, the J gene TRBJ2-7, with a possible D match to TRBD2 (5 bases). This CDR3 contains 14 residues. In germline, CDR1 is SGHVS, CDR2 FNYEAQ. The CDR3 nucleotides are TGTGCTAGCAGCTCCCGGACTGGCTTTGGAAAGCAGTACTTC. It encodes CASSSRTGFGKQYF.

V usage is TRBV7-9 and J usage is TRBJ1-6, with a possible D match to TRBD1 (6 bases). The CDR3 is 14 residues long. V gave up 5 bases and J gave up 7 bases, with 12 bases separating them. Germline CDR1 reads SEHNR; CDR2 reads FQNEAQ (reference sequence). CDR3 nucleotides: TGTGCCAGCAGCGCCCAGGGGATGAATTCACCCCTCCACTTT. Protein: CASSAQGMNSPLHF. The variable domain in full, with the rest retrieved from reference TRBV7-9 and TRBJ1-6, is DTGVSQNPRHKITKRGQNVTFRCDPISEHNRLYWYRQTLGQGPEFLTYFQNEAQLEKSRLLSDRFSAERPKGSFSTLEIQRTEQGDSAMYLCASSAQGMNSPLHFGNGTRLTVT.

The rearrangement uses TRBV7-6 and TRBJ2-1; TRBD1 aligns across 8 bases. Per the germline V gene, CDR1 is SGHVS and CDR2 is FNYEAQ. The CDR3 is 15 residues long. V lost 3 bases, J lost 2 bases, and 3 bases stayed unmatched. The CDR3 is CASSFLDRAYNEQFF. CDR3 nucleotide sequence: TGTGCCAGCAGCTTCCTGGACAGGGCCTACAATGAGCAGTTCTTC.

V is TRBV27 and J is TRBJ2-1; D is perhaps TRBD1 or TRBD2 (5 bases each). V was cut by 5 bases and J by 6 bases, with 11 bases left in between. The CDR3 is made up of 13 amino acids. Germline CDR1 reads MNHEY; CDR2 reads SMNVEV (reference sequence). CDR3 bases: TGTGCCAGCAGTACCCCTGGGGGCAATGAGCAGTTCTTC. This encodes CASSTPGGNEQFF.